Listed here is a single T cell receptor delta chain. This clone counts as medium-sized (0.01 to 0.1%). Its antigen target is currently unknown. No much larger clonotype is one base removed from it; base qualities were not supplied. The data are from a study of human gamma delta and Vdelta1 T cells (dated 2018 in TCRdb). Context from the whole study: In this study, the researchers looked at Delta One T cells, which are Vd1+ gamma-delta T cells, to see how well they work as cytotoxic effectors against acute myeloid leukemia. Points the paper makes about the study in general: Polyclonality and broad cytotoxic targeting of acute myeloid leukemia were reported for Delta One T cells.

The receptor library was made with PCR. TCRdb shows the sequencer as Illumina MiSeq. TCRdb called clones from the public reads with CATT, and repeated DNA sequences were later combined into one row. The sample table contains several thousand delta-chain clones; only one count was recorded for roughly 40% of them. Roughly 8.9% of the sample is in the top ten clones. Spanning cysteine to phenylalanine, the CDR3 consists of 18 amino acids. The DNA shown is the 54-base CDR3, in frame from base 1. Taken from the germline V gene, the CDR1 and CDR2 loops are TSWWSYY and QGS. At the junction V is shortened by 5 bases and J by 7 bases, with 29 bases in between.

The chain is assembled from TRDV1 and TRDJ1, with no confident D gene call. Material: Vdelta1 gamma-delta T cells from blood grown in culture (DOT cells). The meaning of the sample's cell subset or site label: Delta One T cells, in vitro expanded/differentiated Vd1+ gamma-delta T cells. The TCR sequence derives from a human donor in good health. CDR3 protein: CALGTLQDGLHLCGKLIF. Read as DNA, the sequence is TGTGCTCTTGGGACATTACAGGATGGGCTGCACCTTTGCGGTAAACTCATCTTT.